A single sample gave rise to the 19 T cell receptor beta chains below, sequenced in a study of beta chain features in type 1 diabetes. Reverse transcribing all isolated RNA meant expressed TCRB transcripts were sequenced. Libraries were prepared by immunoSEQ multiplex PCR; TCRdb keeps only in-frame clonotypes and omits some of them. The table records about 230,000 clones, 16% of them present only once. Which antigens these TCRs recognize remains unknown. Findings of the study overall: Shorter TCRB CDR3s, moderately but significantly so, were found in Type 1 diabetes patients in all four CD4+ subsets.

Specimen: naive CD4+ T cells from blood. Every receptor here comes from a man aged 25 to 45 with type 1 diabetes.

In its sample, this clone was seen once. This chain connects TRBV29-1 to TRBJ1-4, with TRBD1 identical over 7 bases. The trim removed 6 bases at V and 2 bases at J, leaving 6 bases unmatched. The CDR3 loop spans 14 amino acids. Germline CDR1 and CDR2: SQVTM and ANQGSEA. Here the CDR3 DNA reads TGCAGCGTAGACGGGACAGCCACTAATGAAAAACTGTTTTTT. It specifies CSVDGTATNEKLFF.

The table lists this clone with a few counts. The chain joins TRBV10-3 to TRBJ2-7, with 11 bases aligning to TRBD1. The CDR3 sequence is 15 residues long. Looked up from germline, CDR1 is ENHRY and CDR2 is SYGVKD. V dropped 8 bases and J dropped 5; count of bases not matched to a gene: 11. The CDR3 DNA is TGTGCCATCGGGCCTAGGACAGGGGGCGCGGACGAGCAGTACTTC. Its translation: CAIGPRTGGADEQYF.

V and J are TRBV6-5 and TRBJ2-1, with 10 bases lining up with TRBD2. V was pared by 2 bases and J by 9 bases, with 7 bases of the junction left unmatched. CDR3 length: 15 amino acids. From germline, CDR1 is MNHEY and CDR2 SVGAGI. The CDR3 loop reads CASSYHLAGVGEQFF. The CDR3 DNA is TGTGCCAGCAGTTACCATCTAGCGGGAGTTGGTGAGCAGTTCTTC.

This clone was picked up a small number of times. The chain has TRBV7-9 and TRBJ2-7, with D perhaps TRBD1 (6 bases). The CDR3 is made up of 13 amino acids. The germline V gene has CDR1 SEHNR and CDR2 FQNEAQ (reference sequence). V gave up 4 bases and J gave up 3 bases, with 10 bases separating them. This CDR3 is CASSSDRIYEQYF. The CDR3 coding sequence is TGTGCCAGCAGCTCGGACAGAATCTACGAGCAGTACTTC.

This clone was counted a few times. The CDR3 DNA reads TGCAGCGTGGTAGTGGGAAACACCGGGGAGCTGTTTTTT. Residues: CSVVVGNTGELFF. This rearrangement joins TRBV29-1 to TRBJ2-2; D call uncertain. Germline CDR1 reads SQVTM; CDR2 reads ANQGSEA. The CDR3 length is 13 residues. V lost 6 bases, J lost 2 bases, and 10 bases lay in between.

In this sample, this clone turned up a few times. One end of the junction fails to match germline, which may point to a read error. This chain joins TRBV7-7 and TRBJ2-5; D uncertain. In germline, CDR1 is SSHAT, CDR2 FNYEAQ (reference sequence). The CDR3 sequence is 13 residues long. CDR3 nucleotides: TGTGCTAGCAGCCAAGACCTAGGGGAGACCCAGTACTTC. It yields the protein CASSQDLGETQYF.

This CDR3 reads CASSPQLGSGANVLTF. CDR3 nucleotide sequence: TGTGCCAGCTCACCACAGTTGGGTTCGGGGGCCAACGTCCTGACTTTC. The rearrangement uses TRBV18 and TRBJ2-6; the D is unclear. This CDR3 region has 16 residues. Germline V gives CDR1 KGHSH, CDR2 LQKENI. The V end lost 1 base, the J end lost 4 bases, and 11 bases lay between the germline ends.

This clone showed up just a few times. This chain connects TRBV28 to TRBJ2-3, with 8 bases identical to TRBD1. The CDR3 extends over 16 amino acids. Looked up from germline, CDR1 is MDHEN and CDR2 is SYDVKM. Unmatched junction bases numbered 8, after V lost 4 bases and J lost 2 bases. The CDR3 DNA reads TGTGCCAGCAGTTGGGACCGGGACAGGATCACAGATACGCAGTATTTT. This encodes CASSWDRDRITDTQYF. The whole variable domain, filled in from reference TRBV28 and TRBJ2-3, reads DVKVTQSSRYLVKRTGEKVFLECVQDMDHENMFWYRQDPGLGLRLIYFSYDVKMKEKGDIPEGYSVSREKKERFSLILESASTNQTSMYLCASSWDRDRITDTQYFGPGTRLTVL.

This clone has more than one count but fewer than ten. The J gene is TRBJ2-3, the V gene TRBV29-1, with D maybe TRBD1 (5 bases). The CDR3 consists of 12 residues. Trimming removed 6 bases from V and 3 bases from J, with 10 bases in between. Germline V gene lookup returns CDR1 SQVTM and CDR2 ANQGSEA. The CDR3 bases are TGCAGCGTGCGCAGGGAAACAGATACGCAGTATTTT. Protein product: CSVRRETDTQYF.

The CDR3 coding sequence is TGTGCCAGCAACTTGGGGACTAGCGGCTACAATGAGCAGTTCTTC. Translating gives CASNLGTSGYNEQFF. This sequence joins TRBV7-8 and TRBJ2-1, with TRBD2 matching over 11 bases. CDR3 size: 15 residues. The germline gives CDR1 SGHVS, CDR2 FQNEAQ. The ends lost 7 bases at V and 3 bases at J; junction bases unmatched: 5.

The chain has TRBV18 and TRBJ1-5; D call uncertain. This CDR3 has 14 amino acids. Germline CDR1 reads KGHSH; CDR2 reads LQKENI. V was clipped by 4 bases and J by 7 bases, with 14 bases between them. The CDR3 loop reads CASSLEEGSQPQHF. The CDR3 nucleotides read TGTGCCAGCTCACTTGAGGAAGGGAGCCAGCCCCAGCATTTT.

This chain links TRBV28 with TRBJ2-1, with 11 bases that match TRBD2. V gave up 2 bases and J gave up 6 bases; unmatched junction bases: 9. Germline V gene lookup returns CDR1 MDHEN and CDR2 SYDVKM. CDR3 length equals 17 residues. The CDR3 reads CASSLSLLAGEGNEQFF. The CDR3 DNA follows: TGTGCCAGCAGTTTAAGCCTACTAGCGGGAGAGGGCAATGAGCAGTTCTTC.

Concerning this clone itself: Different DNA sequences within this sample yield the same CDR3. The chain uses TRBV5-1 and TRBJ2-7; D is possibly TRBD1 or TRBD2 (6 bases each). From germline, CDR1 is SGHRS and CDR2 YFSETQ. There are 14 residues in the CDR3. V lost 5 bases to trimming and J lost 0 bases, with 12 bases between them. The CDR3 spells CASSLPGASYEQYF. CDR3 DNA sequence: TGCGCCAGCAGTTTGCCGGGGGCCTCCTACGAGCAGTACTTC. The full variable domain, in which reference TRBV5-1 and TRBJ2-7 provide the parts outside the CDR3, is KAGVTQTPRYLIKTRGQQVTLSCSPISGHRSVSWYQQTPGQGLQFLFEYFSETQRNKGNFPGRFSGRQFSNSRSEMNVSTLELGDSALYLCASSLPGASYEQYFGPGTRLTVT.

This chain connects TRBV19 to TRBJ2-1; 9 bases agree with TRBD2. The V gene's germline CDR1 is LNHDA and CDR2 SQIVND (reference sequence). The CDR3 extends over 18 amino acids. V shed 1 base, J shed 3 bases, and the junction held 10 bases outside the gene matches. CDR3: CASSIGSGRTNNYNEQFF. In DNA, the CDR3 is TGTGCCAGTAGTATAGGGAGCGGGAGGACCAACAACTACAATGAGCAGTTCTTC.

This sequence joins TRBV2 and TRBJ2-1; 7 bases match TRBD2. The germline gives CDR1 SNHLY, CDR2 FYNNEI. Unmatched junction bases numbered 8, after V lost 7 bases and J lost 11 bases. The CDR3 consists of 12 residues. CDR3 loop: CASTGEGGQQFF. The CDR3 nucleotides read TGTGCCAGCACCGGGGAGGGCGGACAGCAGTTCTTC.

The V call is TRBV7-2, the J call TRBJ2-3; 10 bases fit TRBD2. This CDR3 region has 16 residues. The V segment lost 2 bases and the J segment 3 bases; nucleotides outside the gene matches: 5. Germline CDR1 SGHTA, CDR2 FQGNSA. The CDR3 DNA follows: TGTGCCAGCAGCTTACTTGGGACTAGCGAGACAGATACGCAGTATTTT. Its translation is CASSLLGTSETDTQYF.

This sequence joins TRBV30 and TRBJ2-7; D possibly corresponds to TRBD2 (5 bases). Germline loops: CDR1 GTSNPN, CDR2 SVGIG (reference sequence). The V gene lost 0 bases and the J gene lost 4 bases, with 16 bases spanning the gap. The CDR3 has 15 amino acids. The CDR3 protein is CAWSVRVALGYEQYF. CDR3 bases: TGTGCCTGGAGTGTCCGGGTAGCGTTGGGATACGAGCAGTACTTC.

This sequence joins TRBV10-3 and TRBJ1-5; D gene uncertain. The germline CDR1 and CDR2 sequences are ENHRY and SYGVKD. The length of the CDR3 is 9 residues. V was shortened by 10 bases and J by 8 bases, with 6 bases between the two germline ends. The CDR3: CATGEPQHF. The CDR3 DNA is TGTGCCACCGGGGAGCCCCAGCATTTT.

The V gene is TRBV27, the J gene TRBJ2-1; D is tentatively TRBD1 or TRBD2 (5 bases each). V lost 5 bases and J 0 bases, leaving 11 bases between the germline ends. CDR3 length: 15 residues. CDR1 MNHEY and CDR2 SMNVEV come from the germline V gene (reference sequence). The CDR3 is CASSPQGDSYNEQFF. DNA of the CDR3: TGTGCCAGCAGTCCGCAGGGAGACTCCTACAATGAGCAGTTCTTC.